This T cell receptor (beta chain) was recorded in a study of breast tumors, draining lymph nodes, adjacent tissues. Ten or more counts support this clonotype. Its target is not known. MiXCR was run by TCRdb on the multiplex PCR reads, yielding one entry per CDR3 protein. The table shows over 200,000 distinct CDR3 sequences, with 34% occurring only once. Samples came from axillary lymph nodes draining the breast cancer. The CDR3 has 13 residues. Per germline, CDR1 ENHRY and CDR2 SYGVKD. The V segment lost 9 bases and the J segment 3 bases; nucleotides outside the gene matches: 8. Study-level results: Findings are consistent with lymph node origin and intratumoral expansion of most tumor T cells. Data only fit, rather than demonstrated, lymph node origin of most tumor T cells. Tumor TCR diversity was below lymph nodes but above nontumor tissue.

The chain combines TRBV10-3 with TRBJ2-7; 7 positions agree with TRBD1. Sequencing used axillary lymph node tissue. This clonotype was obtained from a female donor with breast cancer. Some clones in this sample may be carry-over from other donors' samples. The CDR3 spells CAIRGGQNYEQYF. The CDR3 DNA reads as TGTGCCATTAGAGGGGGACAGAACTACGAGCAGTACTTC.